These 8 T cell receptor beta chains share one sample of origin, sequenced in a study of blood T cell repertoires in COVID-19. Assay used: immunoSEQ multiplex PCR; TCRdb lists only in-frame clones, some missing. The table records over 90,000 clones, approximately 84% of them present only once. The sequencing input was peripheral blood. These receptors came from a man older than 75 with active or convalescent COVID-19.

The chain recombines TRBV9 with TRBJ2-3, with a tentative D call TRBD2 (7 bases). CDR1 and CDR2 (germline): SGDLS, YYNGEE. V lost 3 bases and J lost 2, with 10 bases in between. This CDR3 has 14 residues. CDR3 residues: CASSARGATDTQYF. The CDR3 coding sequence is TGTGCCAGCAGCGCCCGGGGGGCCACAGATACGCAGTATTTT.

The V and J genes are TRBV19 and TRBJ1-2, with D possibly being TRBD1 (5 bases). With 5 bases removed from V and 4 bases from J, the gap between germline ends came to 14 bases. From germline, CDR1 is LNHDA and CDR2 SQIVND (reference sequence). The CDR3 extends over 14 amino acids. The CDR3 loop reads CASSVPGFFYGYTF. The CDR3, as DNA: TGTGCCAGTAGTGTTCCAGGGTTTTTCTATGGCTACACCTTC.

This clone was seen only once. The chain carries TRBV6-2 or TRBV6-3 and TRBJ1-6; the D gene is possibly TRBD1 (5 bases). Trimming removed 5 bases at V and 0 bases at J, with 17 bases between. The CDR3 is made up of 18 amino acids. Germline loops: CDR1 MNHEY, CDR2 SVGEGT. CDR3 DNA sequence: TGTGCCAGCAGTGGGGACTTGGCGGCGATCTCCTATAATTCACCCCTCCACTTT. Amino acid sequence: CASSGDLAAISYNSPLHF.

The V and J genes are TRBV19 and TRBJ1-5, with D unresolved. Germline-derived CDR1 and CDR2 are LNHDA and SQIVND (reference sequence). The CDR3 is 16 amino acids. Trimming pared 3 bases from V and 7 bases from J, leaving 19 bases between. The CDR3 DNA follows: TGTGCCAGTAGTATCGTCGGAGTACGGAGTGGCCAGCCCCAGCATTTT. The encoded protein is CASSIVGVRSGQPQHF.

Here the CDR3 reads CASSLEQGLNGYTF. CDR3 nucleotide sequence: TGTGCCAGCAGCTTAGAACAGGGACTAAATGGCTACACCTTC. This sequence joins TRBV7-2 and TRBJ1-2; a weak D match, TRBD1 (6 bases). The CDR3 consists of 14 residues. The V and J ends lost 1 base and 6 bases respectively, with 12 bases between them. CDR1 and CDR2 from the germline V gene are SGHTA and FQGNSA.

The V call is TRBV5-4, the J call TRBJ1-1; no definite D call. V lost 2 bases to trimming and J lost 1 base, with 9 bases between them. CDR1 is SGHNT, CDR2 YYREEE, per germline (reference sequence). This CDR3 has 14 amino acids. The CDR3 DNA sequence: TGTGCCAGCAGCTTTTCAGTAGCGAACACTGAAGCTTTCTTT. This encodes CASSFSVANTEAFF.

The genes are TRBV6-6 and TRBJ1-1; the D is unclear. The CDR3 has 14 residues. Trimming shortened V by 7 bases and J by 9 bases, and 21 bases separated the two germline ends. Germline V gives CDR1 MNHNY, CDR2 SVGAGI (reference sequence). CDR3 loop: CASKNQRRSPKAFF. For the CDR3, the DNA is TGTGCCAGCAAGAACCAAAGGAGATCGCCAAAAGCTTTCTTT.

This chain connects TRBV3-1 (or the pseudogene TRBV3-2) to TRBJ2-5, with TRBD2 matching 11 bases. Germline CDR1 LGHDT, CDR2 YNNKEL (reference sequence). The trim removed 2 bases at V and 5 bases at J, leaving 7 bases unmatched. The CDR3 runs 16 residues. CDR3 protein: CASSQHLAGGDETQYF. The CDR3 bases are TGTGCCAGCAGCCAACATTTAGCGGGGGGGGATGAGACCCAGTACTTC.